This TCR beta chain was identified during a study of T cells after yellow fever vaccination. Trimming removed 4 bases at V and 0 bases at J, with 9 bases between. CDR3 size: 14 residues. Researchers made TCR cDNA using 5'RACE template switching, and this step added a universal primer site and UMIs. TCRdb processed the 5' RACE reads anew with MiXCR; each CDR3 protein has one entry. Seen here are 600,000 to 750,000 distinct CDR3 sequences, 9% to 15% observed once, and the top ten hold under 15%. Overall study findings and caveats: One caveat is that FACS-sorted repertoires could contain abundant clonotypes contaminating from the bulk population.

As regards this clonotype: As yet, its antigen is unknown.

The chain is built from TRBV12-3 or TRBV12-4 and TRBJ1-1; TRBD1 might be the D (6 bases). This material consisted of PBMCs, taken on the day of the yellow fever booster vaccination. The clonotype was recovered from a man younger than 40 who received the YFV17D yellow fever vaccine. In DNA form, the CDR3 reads TGTGCCAGCAGTTACGGGGGGCTGAACACTGAAGCTTTCTTT. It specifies CASSYGGLNTEAFF.